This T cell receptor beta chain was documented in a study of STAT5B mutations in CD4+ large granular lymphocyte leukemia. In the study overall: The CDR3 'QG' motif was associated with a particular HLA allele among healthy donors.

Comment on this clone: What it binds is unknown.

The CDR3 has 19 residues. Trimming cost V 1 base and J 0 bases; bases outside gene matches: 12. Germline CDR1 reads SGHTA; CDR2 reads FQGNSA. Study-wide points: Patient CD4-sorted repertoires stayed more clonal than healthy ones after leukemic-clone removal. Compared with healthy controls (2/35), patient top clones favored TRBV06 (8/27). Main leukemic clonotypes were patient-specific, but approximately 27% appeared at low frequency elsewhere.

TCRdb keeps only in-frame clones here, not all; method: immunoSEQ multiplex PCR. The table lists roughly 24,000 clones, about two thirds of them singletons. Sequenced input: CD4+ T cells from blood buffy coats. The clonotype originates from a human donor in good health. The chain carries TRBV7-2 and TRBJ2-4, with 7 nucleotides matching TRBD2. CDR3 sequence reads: CASSLGPLQAGLAKNIQYF. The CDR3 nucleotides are TGTGCCAGCAGCTTAGGGCCCCTTCAAGCGGGGCTAGCCAAAAACATTCAGTACTTC. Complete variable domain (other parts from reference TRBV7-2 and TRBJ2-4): GAGVSQSPSNKVTEKGKDVELRCDPISGHTALYWYRQSLGQGLEFLIYFQGNSAPDKSGLPSDRFSAERTGGSVSTLTIQRTQQEDSAVYLCASSLGPLQAGLAKNIQYFGAGTRLSVL.